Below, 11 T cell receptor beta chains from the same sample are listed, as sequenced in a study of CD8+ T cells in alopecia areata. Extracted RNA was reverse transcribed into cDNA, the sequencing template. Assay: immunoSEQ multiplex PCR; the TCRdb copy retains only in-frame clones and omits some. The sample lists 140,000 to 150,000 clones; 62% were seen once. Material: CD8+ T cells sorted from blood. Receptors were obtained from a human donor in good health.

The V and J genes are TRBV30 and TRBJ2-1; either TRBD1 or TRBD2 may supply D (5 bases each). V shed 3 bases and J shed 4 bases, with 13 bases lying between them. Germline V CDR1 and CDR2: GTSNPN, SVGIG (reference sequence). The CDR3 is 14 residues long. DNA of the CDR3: TGTGCCTGGAGGGGGCTAGCAGGTTACAATGAGCAGTTCTTC. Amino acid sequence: CAWRGLAGYNEQFF.

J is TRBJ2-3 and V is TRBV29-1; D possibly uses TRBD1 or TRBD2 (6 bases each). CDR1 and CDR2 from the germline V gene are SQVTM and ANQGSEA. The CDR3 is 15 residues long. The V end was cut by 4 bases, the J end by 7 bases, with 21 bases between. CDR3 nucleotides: TGCAGCGTTGTTGGGGGCGGGACGCCCTTGAATACGCAGTATTTT. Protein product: CSVVGGGTPLNTQYF.

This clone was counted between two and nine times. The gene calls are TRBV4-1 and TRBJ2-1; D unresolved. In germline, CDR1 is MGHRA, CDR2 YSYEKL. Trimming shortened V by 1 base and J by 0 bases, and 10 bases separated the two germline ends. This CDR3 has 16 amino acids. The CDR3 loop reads CASSQGRADSYNEQFF. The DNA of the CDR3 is TGCGCCAGCAGCCAAGGACGGGCAGACTCCTACAATGAGCAGTTCTTC.

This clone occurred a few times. CDR3 nucleotide sequence: TGCGCCAGCAGCGAAACTAGCGGAAGCTCCTACAATGAGCAGTTCTTC. This translates into CASSETSGSSYNEQFF. The chain links TRBV5-1 to TRBJ2-1, with 8 bases lining up with TRBD2. Germline V lookup: CDR1 SGHRS, CDR2 YFSETQ. This CDR3 has 16 amino acids. With 4 bases clipped from V and 0 bases from J, the junction kept 6 bases outside the gene matches.

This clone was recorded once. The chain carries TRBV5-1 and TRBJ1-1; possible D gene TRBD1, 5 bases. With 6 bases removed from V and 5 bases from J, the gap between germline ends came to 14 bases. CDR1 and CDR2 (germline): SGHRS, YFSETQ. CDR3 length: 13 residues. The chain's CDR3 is CASKLLGGTEAFF. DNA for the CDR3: TGCGCCAGCAAACTTCTCGGGGGAACTGAAGCTTTCTTT.

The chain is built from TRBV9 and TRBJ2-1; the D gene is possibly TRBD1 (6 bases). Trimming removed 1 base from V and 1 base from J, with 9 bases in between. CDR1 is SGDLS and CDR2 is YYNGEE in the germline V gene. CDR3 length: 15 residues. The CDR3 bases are TGTGCCAGCAGCGTAATGGACAGATCCTACAATGAGCAGTTCTTC. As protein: CASSVMDRSYNEQFF.

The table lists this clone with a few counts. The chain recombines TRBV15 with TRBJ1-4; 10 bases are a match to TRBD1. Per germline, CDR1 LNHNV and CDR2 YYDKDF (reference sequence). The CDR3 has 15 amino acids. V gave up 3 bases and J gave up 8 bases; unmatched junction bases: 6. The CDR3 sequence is CATSRDRGITEKLFF. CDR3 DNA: TGTGCCACCAGCAGGGACAGGGGGATTACGGAAAAACTGTTTTTT.

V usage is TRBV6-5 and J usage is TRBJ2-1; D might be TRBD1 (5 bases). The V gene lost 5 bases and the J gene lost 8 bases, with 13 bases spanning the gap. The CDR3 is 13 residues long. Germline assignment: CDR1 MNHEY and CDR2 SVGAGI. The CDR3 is CASSEYRFHEQFF. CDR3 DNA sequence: TGTGCCAGCAGTGAGTACAGGTTTCATGAGCAGTTCTTC.

The CDR3 region has the DNA TGTGCCACCAGCCCCCCCTATAGCAATCAGCCCCAGCATTTT. Encoded protein: CATSPPYSNQPQHF. V gene TRBV15 combines with J gene TRBJ1-5; D call uncertain. Germline V gene lookup returns CDR1 LNHNV and CDR2 YYDKDF (reference sequence). Trimming took off 5 bases at V and 0 bases at J, with 8 bases between the two ends. CDR3 size: 14 residues.

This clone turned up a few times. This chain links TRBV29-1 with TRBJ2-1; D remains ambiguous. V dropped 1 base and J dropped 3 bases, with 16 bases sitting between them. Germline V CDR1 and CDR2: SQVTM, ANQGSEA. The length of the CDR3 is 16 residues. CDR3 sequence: CSVEGSALNGYNEQFF. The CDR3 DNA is TGCAGCGTTGAAGGGTCCGCTCTAAATGGCTACAATGAGCAGTTCTTC.

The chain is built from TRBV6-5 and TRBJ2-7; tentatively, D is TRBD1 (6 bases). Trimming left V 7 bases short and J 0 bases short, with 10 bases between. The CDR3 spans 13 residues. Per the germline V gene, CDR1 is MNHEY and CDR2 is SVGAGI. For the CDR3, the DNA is TGTGCCAGCACTGACAGGCACTCCTACGAGCAGTACTTC. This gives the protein CASTDRHSYEQYF.